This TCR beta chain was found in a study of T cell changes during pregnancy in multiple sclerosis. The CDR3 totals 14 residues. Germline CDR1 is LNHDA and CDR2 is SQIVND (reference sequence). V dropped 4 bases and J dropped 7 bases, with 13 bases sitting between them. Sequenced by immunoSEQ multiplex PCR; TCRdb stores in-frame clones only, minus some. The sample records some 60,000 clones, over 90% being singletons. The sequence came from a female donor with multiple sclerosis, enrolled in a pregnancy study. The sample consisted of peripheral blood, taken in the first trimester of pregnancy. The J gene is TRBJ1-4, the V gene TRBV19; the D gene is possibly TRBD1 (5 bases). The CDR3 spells CASSTRVQGEKLFF. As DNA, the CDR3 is TGTGCCAGTAGTACCAGGGTTCAGGGTGAAAAACTGTTTTTT.